These T cell receptor beta chains were read from a single sample in a study of T cells in Graves' hyperthyroidism and ophthalmopathy. TCRdb called the multiplex PCR reads again in MiXCR, with one record for every CDR3 protein. The table records over 700,000 distinct CDR3 sequences, around a third of them present only once. Material for sequencing was blood. The receptors were gathered from a middle-aged woman with Graves' hyperthyroidism. Each CDR3 is given without its conserved first and last residue.

V | CDR3
TRBV6-5 | ASSSDTYSNQPQH
TRBV9 | ASSVTGATNEKLF
TRBV5-1 | ASSVPTANEKLF
TRBV2 | ASSNEVLGDEQF
TRBV27 | ASSLSDPGYEQY
TRBV10-3 | ASSENTMNTEAF
TRBV9 | ASSVDGGTGRESVAF
TRBV7-8 | ASSSTETNYGYT
TRBV5-6 | ASSRKTGGTEAF
TRBV5-1 | ASSLAPARAYEQY
TRBV20-1 | STRPRQGLITEAF
TRBV24-1 | ATSASRNEQF
TRBV10-3 | AISESGQPNTEAF
TRBV7-2 | ASSPWTQGPPGMTGELF
TRBV7-9 | ASSRQGRGNEQF
TRBV6-2/TRBV6-3 | ASSYLHGSGNEQY
TRBV19 | ASSMGGWDTQY
TRBV28 | ASSFGGKNTKAF
TRBV5-1 | ASSFGEGNTEAF
TRBV7-9 | ASSFPTGGFGEQY
TRBV19 | ASSIAGRSSSPLH
TRBV10-3 | ASTGWNTEAF
TRBV6-5 | ASSYLPVENGYT
TRBV7-9 | ASSLVRSGDTGELF
TRBV10-3 | ATWDRAYEQY
TRBV9 | ASNGGRANEKLF